The present entry profiles one T cell receptor beta chain with its context. CDR1 SGHTA and CDR2 FQGTGA come from the germline V gene. V gave up 5 bases and J gave up 5 bases; unmatched junction bases: 7. The CDR3 totals 14 residues. TCRdb's copy holds only in-frame clones and misses some; the assay was immunoSEQ multiplex PCR. The table includes fewer than 90,000 clones, about 88% detected once. The data stem from a study of technical replicates of blood from several donors. The rearrangement links TRBV7-3 to TRBJ2-3, with 7 bases identical to TRBD1. The source material was T cells isolated from PBMCs. The source of this sequence is a human donor in good health. This CDR3 reads CASSLTGDGDTQYF. CDR3 DNA sequence: TGTGCCAGCAGCCTCACAGGGGATGGAGATACGCAGTATTTT.